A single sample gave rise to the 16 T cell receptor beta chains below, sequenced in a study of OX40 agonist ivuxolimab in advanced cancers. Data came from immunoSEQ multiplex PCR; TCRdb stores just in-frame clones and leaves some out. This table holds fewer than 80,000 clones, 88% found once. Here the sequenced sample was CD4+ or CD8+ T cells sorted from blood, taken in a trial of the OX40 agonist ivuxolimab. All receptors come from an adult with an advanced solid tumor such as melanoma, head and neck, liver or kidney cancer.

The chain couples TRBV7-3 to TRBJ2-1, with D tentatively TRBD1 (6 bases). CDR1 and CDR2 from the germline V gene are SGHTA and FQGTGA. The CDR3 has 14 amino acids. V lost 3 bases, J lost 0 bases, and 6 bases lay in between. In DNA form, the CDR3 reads TGTGCCAGCAGCTTGGACAGCTCCTACAATGAGCAGTTCTTC. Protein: CASSLDSSYNEQFF.

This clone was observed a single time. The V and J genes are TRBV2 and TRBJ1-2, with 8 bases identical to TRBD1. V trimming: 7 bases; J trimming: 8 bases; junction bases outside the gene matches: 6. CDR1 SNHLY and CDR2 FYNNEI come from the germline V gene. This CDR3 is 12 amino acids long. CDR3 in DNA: TGTGCCAGCAAGCCCGGGACAGGAGGCTACACCTTC. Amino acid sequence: CASKPGTGGYTF.

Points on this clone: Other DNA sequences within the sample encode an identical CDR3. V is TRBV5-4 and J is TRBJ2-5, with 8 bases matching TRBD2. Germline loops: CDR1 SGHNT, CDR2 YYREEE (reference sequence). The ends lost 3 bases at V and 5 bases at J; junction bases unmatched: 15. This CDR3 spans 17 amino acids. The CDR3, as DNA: TGTGCCAGCAGCTCCGCGCGGGGGGAGAGAGGCGGGGAGACCCAGTACTTC. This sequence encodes CASSSARGERGGETQYF.

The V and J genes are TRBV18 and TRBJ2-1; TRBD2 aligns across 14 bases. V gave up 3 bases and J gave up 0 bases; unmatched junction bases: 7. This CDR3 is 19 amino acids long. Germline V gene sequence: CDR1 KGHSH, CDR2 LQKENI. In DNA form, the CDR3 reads TGTGCCAGCTCACCGCGGACTAGCGGGGGGTCCAGCTCCTACAATGAGCAGTTCTTC. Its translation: CASSPRTSGGSSSYNEQFF. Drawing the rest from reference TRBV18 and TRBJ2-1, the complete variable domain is NAGVMQNPRHLVRRRGQEARLRCSPMKGHSHVYWYRQLPEEGLKFMVYLQKENIIDESGMPKERFSAEFPKEGPSILRIQQVVRGDSAAYFCASSPRTSGGSSSYNEQFFGPGTRLTVL.

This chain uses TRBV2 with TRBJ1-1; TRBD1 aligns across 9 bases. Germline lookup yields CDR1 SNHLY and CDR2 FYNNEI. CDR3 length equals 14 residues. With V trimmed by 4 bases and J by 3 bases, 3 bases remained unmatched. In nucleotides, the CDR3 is TGTGCCAGCAGTGCGGACAGGGGAGACACTGAAGCTTTCTTT. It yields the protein CASSADRGDTEAFF.

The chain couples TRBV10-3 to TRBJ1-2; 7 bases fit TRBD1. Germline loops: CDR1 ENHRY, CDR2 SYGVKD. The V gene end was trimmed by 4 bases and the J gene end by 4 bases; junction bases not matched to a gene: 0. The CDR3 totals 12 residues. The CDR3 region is CAISGQGYGYTF. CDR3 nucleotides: TGTGCCATCAGTGGACAGGGCTATGGCTACACCTTC.

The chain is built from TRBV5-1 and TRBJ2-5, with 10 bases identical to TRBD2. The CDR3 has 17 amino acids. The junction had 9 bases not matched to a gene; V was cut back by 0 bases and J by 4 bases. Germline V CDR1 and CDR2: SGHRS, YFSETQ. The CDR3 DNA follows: TGCGCCAGCAGCTTGGGACTAGCGGGCGGGGATGTAGAGACCCAGTACTTC. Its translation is CASSLGLAGGDVETQYF.

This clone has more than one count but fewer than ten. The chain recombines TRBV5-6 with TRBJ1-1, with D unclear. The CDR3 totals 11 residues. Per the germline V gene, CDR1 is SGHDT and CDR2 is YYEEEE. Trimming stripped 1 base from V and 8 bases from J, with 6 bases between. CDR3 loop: CASSLLDEAFF. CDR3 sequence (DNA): TGTGCCAGCAGCTTGCTTGACGAAGCTTTCTTT.

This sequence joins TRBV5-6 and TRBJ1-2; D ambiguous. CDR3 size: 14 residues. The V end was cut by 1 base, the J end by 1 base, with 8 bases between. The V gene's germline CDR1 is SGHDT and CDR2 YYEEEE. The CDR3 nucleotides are TGTGCCAGCAGCTTGAAGAACCGTAACTATGGCTACACCTTC. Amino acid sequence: CASSLKNRNYGYTF.

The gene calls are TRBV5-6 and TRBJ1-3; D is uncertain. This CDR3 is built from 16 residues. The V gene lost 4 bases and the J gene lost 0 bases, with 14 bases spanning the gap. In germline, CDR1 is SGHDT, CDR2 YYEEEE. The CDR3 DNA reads TGTGCCAGCAGCCTTTGGGTGGCAGGCTCTGGAAACACCATATATTTT. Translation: CASSLWVAGSGNTIYF.

The CDR3 nucleotides are TGTGCCAGCAGTTCATCATTCGTCGGACAAACCTACGAGCAGTACTTC. Its translation: CASSSSFVGQTYEQYF. The chain couples TRBV27 to TRBJ2-7, with D perhaps matching TRBD1 (5 bases). The germline gives CDR1 MNHEY, CDR2 SMNVEV (reference sequence). The CDR3 is 16 amino acids. The V end was cut by 4 bases, the J end by 2 bases, with 18 bases between.

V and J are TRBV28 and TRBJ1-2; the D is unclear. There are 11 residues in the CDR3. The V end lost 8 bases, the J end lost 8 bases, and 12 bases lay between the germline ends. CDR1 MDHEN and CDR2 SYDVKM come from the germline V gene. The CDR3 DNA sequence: TGTGCCAGCCAGTTAGGGATAGGCTACACCTTC. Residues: CASQLGIGYTF.

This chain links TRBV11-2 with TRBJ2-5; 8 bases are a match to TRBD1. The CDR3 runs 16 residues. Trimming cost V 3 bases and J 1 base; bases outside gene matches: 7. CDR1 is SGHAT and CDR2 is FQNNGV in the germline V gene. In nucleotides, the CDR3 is TGTGCCAGCAGCTTTGTCTCCGGACAGGGCCAAGAGACCCAGTACTTC. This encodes CASSFVSGQGQETQYF.

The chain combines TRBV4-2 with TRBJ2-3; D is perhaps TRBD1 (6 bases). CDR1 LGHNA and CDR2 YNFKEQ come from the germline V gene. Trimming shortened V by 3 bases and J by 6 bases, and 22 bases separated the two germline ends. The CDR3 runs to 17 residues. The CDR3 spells CASSHVRDNTVRDTQYF. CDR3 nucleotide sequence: TGTGCCAGCAGCCATGTCCGGGACAACACTGTCCGGGATACGCAGTATTTT.

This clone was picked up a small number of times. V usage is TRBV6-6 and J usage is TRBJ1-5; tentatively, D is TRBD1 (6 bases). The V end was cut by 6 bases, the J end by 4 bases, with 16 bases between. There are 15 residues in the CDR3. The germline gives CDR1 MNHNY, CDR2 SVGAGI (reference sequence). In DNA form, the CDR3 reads TGTGCCAGCAGGTCAACAGGGTTAGGGAATCAGCCCCAGCATTTT. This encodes CASRSTGLGNQPQHF.

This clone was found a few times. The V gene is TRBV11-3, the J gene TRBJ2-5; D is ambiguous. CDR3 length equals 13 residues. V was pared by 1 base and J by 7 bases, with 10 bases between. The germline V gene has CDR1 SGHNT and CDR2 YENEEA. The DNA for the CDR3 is TGTGCCAGCAGCTTAGCGTCGATTGGGACCCAGTACTTC. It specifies CASSLASIGTQYF.